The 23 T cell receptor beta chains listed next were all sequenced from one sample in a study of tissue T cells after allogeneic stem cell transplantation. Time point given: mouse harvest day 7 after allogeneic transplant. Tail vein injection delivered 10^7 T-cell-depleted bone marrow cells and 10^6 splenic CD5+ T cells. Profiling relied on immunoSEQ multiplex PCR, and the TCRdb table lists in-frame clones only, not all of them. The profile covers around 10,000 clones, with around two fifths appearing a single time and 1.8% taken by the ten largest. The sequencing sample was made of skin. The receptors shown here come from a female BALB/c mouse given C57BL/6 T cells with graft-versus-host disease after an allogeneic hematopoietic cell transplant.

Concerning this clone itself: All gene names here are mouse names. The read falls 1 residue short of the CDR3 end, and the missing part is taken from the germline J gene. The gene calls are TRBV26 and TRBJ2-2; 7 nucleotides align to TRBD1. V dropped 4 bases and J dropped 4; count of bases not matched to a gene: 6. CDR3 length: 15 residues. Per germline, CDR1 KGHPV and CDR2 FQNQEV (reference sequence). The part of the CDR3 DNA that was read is TGTGCCAGCAGTCCCAGACAGGGAGGCACCGGGCAGCTCTAC. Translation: CASSPRQGGTGQLY. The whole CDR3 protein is CASSPRQGGTGQLYF.

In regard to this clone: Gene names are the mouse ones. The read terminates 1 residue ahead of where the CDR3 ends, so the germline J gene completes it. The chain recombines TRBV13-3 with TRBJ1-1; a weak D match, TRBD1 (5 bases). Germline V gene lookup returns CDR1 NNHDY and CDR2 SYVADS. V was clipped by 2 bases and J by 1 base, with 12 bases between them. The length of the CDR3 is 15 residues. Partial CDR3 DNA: TGTGCCAGCAGTGAGCCCGGGGGAGGGAACACAGAAGTCTTC. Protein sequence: CASSEPGGGNTEVF. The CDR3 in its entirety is CASSEPGGGNTEVFF.

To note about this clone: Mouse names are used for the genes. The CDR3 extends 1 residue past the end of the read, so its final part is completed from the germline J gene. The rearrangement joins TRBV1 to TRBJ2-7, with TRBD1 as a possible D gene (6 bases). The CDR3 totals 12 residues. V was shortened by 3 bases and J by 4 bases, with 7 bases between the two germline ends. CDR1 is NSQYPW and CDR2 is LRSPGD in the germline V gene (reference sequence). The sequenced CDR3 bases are TGCACCTGCAGTGCGGGACAATATGAACAGTAC. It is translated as CTCSAGQYEQY. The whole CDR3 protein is CTCSAGQYEQYF.

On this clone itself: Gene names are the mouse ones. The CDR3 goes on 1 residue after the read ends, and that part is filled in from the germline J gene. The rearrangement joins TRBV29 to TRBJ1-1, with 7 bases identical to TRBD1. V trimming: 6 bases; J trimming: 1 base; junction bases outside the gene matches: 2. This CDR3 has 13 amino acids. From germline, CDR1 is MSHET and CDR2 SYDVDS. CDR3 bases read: TGTGCTAGCAGGACAGGGTGGAACACAGAAGTCTTC. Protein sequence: CASRTGWNTEVF. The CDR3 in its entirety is CASRTGWNTEVFF.

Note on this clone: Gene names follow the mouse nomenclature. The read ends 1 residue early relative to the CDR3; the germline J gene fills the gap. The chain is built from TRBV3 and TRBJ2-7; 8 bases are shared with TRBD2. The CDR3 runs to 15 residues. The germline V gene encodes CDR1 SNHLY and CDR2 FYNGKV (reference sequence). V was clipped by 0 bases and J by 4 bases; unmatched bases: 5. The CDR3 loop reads CASSLAGTGPYEQYF. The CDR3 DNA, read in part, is TGTGCCAGCAGCTTAGCCGGGACTGGCCCTTATGAACAGTAC.

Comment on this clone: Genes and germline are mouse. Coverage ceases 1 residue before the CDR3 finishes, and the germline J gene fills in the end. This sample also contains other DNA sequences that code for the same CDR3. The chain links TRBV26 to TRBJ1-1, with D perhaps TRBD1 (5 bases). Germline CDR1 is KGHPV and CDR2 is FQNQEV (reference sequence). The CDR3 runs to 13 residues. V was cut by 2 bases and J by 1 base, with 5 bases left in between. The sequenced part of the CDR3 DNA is TGTGCCAGCAGTCTGGGGGGAAACACAGAAGTCTTC. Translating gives CASSLGGNTEVF. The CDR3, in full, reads CASSLGGNTEVFF.

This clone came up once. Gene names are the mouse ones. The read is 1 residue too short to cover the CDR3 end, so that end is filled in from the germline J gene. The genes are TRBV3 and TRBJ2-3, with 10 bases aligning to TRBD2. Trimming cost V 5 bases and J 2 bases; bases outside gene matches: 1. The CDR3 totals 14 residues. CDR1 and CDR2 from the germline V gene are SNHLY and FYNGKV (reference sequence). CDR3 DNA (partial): TGTGCCAGCAGCGGGACTGGGGCTGCAGAAACGCTGTAT. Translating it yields CASSGTGAAETLY. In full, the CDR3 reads CASSGTGAAETLYF.

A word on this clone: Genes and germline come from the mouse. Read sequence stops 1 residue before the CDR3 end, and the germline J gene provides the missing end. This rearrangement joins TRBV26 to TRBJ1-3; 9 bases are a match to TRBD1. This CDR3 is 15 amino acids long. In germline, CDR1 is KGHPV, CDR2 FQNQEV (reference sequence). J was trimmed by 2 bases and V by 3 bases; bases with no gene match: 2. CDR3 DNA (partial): TGTGCCAGCAGTCTTAGGACAGGGGCTGGAAATACGCTCTAT. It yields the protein CASSLRTGAGNTLY. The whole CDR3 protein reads CASSLRTGAGNTLYF.

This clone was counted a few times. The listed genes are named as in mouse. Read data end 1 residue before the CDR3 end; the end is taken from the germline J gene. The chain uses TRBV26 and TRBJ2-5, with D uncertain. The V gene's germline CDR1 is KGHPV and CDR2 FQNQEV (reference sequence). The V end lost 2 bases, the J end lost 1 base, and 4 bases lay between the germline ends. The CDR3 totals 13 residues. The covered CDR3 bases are TGTGCCAGCAGTCTGGCATACCAAGACACCCAGTAC. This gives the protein CASSLAYQDTQY. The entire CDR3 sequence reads CASSLAYQDTQYF.

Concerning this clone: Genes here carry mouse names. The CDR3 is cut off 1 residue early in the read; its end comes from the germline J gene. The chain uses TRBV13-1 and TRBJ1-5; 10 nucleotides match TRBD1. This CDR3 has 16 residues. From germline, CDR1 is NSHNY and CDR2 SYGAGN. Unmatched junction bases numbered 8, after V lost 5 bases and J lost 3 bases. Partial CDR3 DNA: TGTGCCAGCAGCCGGGACAGGGGAAGGGGCAACCAGGCTCCGCTT. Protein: CASSRDRGRGNQAPL. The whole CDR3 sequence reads CASSRDRGRGNQAPLF.

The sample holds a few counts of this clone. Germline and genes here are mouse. CDR3 DNA, as far as it was read: TGTGCCAGCAGTCTGGGGGGGCGACAAGACACCCAGTAC. This sequence encodes CASSLGGRQDTQY. From start to end, the CDR3 is CASSLGGRQDTQYF. The V and J genes are TRBV26 and TRBJ2-5; D possibly corresponds to TRBD2 (7 bases). Sequencing ends 1 residue short of the CDR3 end; the germline J gene provides the rest. Germline-derived CDR1 and CDR2 are KGHPV and FQNQEV (reference sequence). V was cut by 2 bases and J by 3 bases, with 9 bases left in between. This CDR3 spans 14 amino acids.

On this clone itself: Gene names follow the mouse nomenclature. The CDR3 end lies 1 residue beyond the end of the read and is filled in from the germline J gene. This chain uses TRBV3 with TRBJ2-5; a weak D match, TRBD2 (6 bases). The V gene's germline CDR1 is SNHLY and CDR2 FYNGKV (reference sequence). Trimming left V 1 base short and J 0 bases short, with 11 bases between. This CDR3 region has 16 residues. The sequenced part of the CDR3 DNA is TGTGCCAGCAGCTTAGGGCTGGGGATTAACCAAGACACCCAGTAC. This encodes CASSLGLGINQDTQY. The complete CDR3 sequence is CASSLGLGINQDTQYF.

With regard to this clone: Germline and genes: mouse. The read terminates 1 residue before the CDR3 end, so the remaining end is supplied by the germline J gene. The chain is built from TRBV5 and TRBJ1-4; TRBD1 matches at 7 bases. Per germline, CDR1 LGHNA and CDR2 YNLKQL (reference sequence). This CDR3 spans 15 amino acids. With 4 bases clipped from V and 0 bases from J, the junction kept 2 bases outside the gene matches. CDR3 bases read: TGTGCCAGCAGCCCGGGACAGATTTCCAACGAAAGATTATTT. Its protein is CASSPGQISNERLF. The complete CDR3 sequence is CASSPGQISNERLFF.

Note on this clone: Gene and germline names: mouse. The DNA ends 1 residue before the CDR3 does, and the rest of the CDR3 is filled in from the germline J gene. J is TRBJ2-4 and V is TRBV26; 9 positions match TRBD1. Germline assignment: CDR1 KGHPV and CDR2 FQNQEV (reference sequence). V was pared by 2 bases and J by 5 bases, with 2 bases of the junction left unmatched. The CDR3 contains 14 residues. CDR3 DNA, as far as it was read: TGTGCCAGCAGTCTGACGACAGGGGGAAACACCTTGTAC. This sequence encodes CASSLTTGGNTLY. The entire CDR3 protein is CASSLTTGGNTLYF.

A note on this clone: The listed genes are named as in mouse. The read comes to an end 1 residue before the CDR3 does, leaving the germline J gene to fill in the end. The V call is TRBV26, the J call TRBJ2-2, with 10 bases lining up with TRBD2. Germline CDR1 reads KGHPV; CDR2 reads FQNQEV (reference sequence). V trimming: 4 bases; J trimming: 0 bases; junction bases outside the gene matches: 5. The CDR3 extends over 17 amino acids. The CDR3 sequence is CASSRNWGGANTGQLYF. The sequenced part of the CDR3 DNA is TGTGCCAGCAGTCGTAACTGGGGGGGTGCAAACACCGGGCAGCTCTAC.

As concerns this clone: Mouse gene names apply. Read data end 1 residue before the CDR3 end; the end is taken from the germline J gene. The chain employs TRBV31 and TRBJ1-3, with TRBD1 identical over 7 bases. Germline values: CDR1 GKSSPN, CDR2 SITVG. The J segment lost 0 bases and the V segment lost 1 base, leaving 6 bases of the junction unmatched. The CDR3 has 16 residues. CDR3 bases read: TGTGCCTGGAGTCCCCGGGACAGATCTTCTGGAAATACGCTCTAT. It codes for CAWSPRDRSSGNTLY. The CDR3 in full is CAWSPRDRSSGNTLYF.

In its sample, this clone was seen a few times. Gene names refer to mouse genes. The part of the CDR3 DNA that was read is TGTGCCAGCAGTCGGACAGGGGTAATGGGCGGGCAGCTCTAC. It encodes CASSRTGVMGGQLY. The whole CDR3 is CASSRTGVMGGQLYF. The rearrangement uses TRBV26 and TRBJ2-2, with 9 bases aligning to TRBD1. The read is 1 residue too short to cover the CDR3 end, so that end is filled in from the germline J gene. The junction had 7 bases not matched to a gene; V was cut back by 4 bases and J by 7 bases. Germline assignment: CDR1 KGHPV and CDR2 FQNQEV (reference sequence). CDR3 length equals 15 residues.

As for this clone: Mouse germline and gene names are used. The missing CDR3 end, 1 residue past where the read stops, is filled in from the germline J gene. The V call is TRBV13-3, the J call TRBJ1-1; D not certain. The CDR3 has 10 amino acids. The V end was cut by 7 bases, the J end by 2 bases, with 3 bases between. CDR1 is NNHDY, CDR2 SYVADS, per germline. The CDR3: CASCNTEVFF. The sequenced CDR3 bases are TGTGCCAGCTGCAACACAGAAGTCTTC.

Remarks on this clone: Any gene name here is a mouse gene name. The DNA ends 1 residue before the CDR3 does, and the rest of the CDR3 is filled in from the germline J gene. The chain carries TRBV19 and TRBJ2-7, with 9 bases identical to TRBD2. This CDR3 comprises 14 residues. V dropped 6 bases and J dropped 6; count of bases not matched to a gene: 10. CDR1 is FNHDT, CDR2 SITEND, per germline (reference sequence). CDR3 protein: CASTPPGGGAEQYF. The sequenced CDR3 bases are TGTGCCAGCACCCCCCCTGGGGGGGGCGCTGAACAGTAC.

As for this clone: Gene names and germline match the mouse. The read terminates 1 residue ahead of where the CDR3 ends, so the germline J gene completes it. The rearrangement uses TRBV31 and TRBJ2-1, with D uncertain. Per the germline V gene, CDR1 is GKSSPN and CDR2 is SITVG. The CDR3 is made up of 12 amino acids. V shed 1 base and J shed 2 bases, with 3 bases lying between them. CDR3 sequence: CAWSPDYAEQFF. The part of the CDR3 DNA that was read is TGTGCCTGGAGTCCCGACTATGCTGAGCAGTTC.

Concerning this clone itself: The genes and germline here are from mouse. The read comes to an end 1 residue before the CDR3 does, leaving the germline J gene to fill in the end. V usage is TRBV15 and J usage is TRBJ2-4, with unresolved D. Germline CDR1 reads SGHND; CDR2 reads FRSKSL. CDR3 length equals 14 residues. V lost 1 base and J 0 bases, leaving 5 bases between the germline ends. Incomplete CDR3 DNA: TGTGCCAGCAGTTTAGGGCCTAGTCAAAACACCTTGTAC. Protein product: CASSLGPSQNTLY. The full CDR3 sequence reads CASSLGPSQNTLYF.

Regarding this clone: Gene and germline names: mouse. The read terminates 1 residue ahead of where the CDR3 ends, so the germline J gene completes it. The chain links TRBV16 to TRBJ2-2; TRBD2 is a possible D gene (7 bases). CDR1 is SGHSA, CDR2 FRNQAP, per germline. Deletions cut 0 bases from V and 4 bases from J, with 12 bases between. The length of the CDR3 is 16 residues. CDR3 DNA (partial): TGTGCAAGCAGCTTAGATAGGGGGGGAATCACCGGGCAGCTCTAC. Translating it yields CASSLDRGGITGQLY. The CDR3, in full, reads CASSLDRGGITGQLYF.

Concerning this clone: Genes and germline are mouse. This CDR3 reads CASTFRGPEQYF. CDR3 bases read: TGTGCTAGCACCTTCAGGGGGCCTGAACAGTAC. The chain has TRBV29 and TRBJ2-7; 8 nucleotides match TRBD1. The read terminates 1 residue before the CDR3 end, so the remaining end is supplied by the germline J gene. Unmatched junction bases numbered 5, after V lost 7 bases and J lost 6 bases. The germline V gene encodes CDR1 MSHET and CDR2 SYDVDS. The length of the CDR3 is 12 residues.